The entry below describes one TCR beta chain. These data belong to a study of memory CD8 T cells in hepatitis C reinfection. As for the study in general: Late/post reinfection sampling occurred 12 to 24 weeks after detected reinfection.

Germline V gene sequence: CDR1 SEHNR, CDR2 FQNEAQ (reference sequence). This CDR3 is 15 amino acids long. Trimming removed 4 bases at V and 0 bases at J, with 10 bases between. The time point here: late/post reinfection, 12 to 24 weeks after detection. No in vitro expansion preceded TCR sequencing of the sorted cells. Control naive CD8 T cells came from a couple of donors at all three reinfection time points. TCRdb's copy holds only in-frame clones and misses some; the assay was immunoSEQ multiplex PCR. The data show about 50,000 clones, about 88% seen once. The chain is built from TRBV7-9 and TRBJ2-1, with a possible D match to TRBD1 (6 bases). The sample taken for sequencing was naive CD8+ T cells sorted from blood. This receptor was obtained from a man aged 18 to 29 with hepatitis C virus infection. CDR3 sequence (DNA): TGTGCCAGCAGCTCCCCAGGGGCCTCCTACAATGAGCAGTTCTTC. It encodes CASSSPGASYNEQFF.